This is a list of T cell receptor beta chains from one sample in a study of post-analysis software for immune sequencing data. TCRdb re-analysed the PCR reads in MiXCR, keeping a single row per CDR3 protein. Counted here are 700,000 to 900,000 distinct CDR3 sequences, 46% occurring once; the ten biggest clones make up 4.9%. The sample consisted of blood. Receptors originate from a girl between 10 and 17 years old with multiple sclerosis. The CDR3 runs from the conserved cysteine through the conserved F or W. Each record gives: J gene, D gene, V gene, clone size, CDR3 protein, CDR3 DNA. D genes are given only for firm matches. The size field is filled for only some rows; it gives once, few, many or a size class.

J gene: TRBJ1-1; D gene: -; V gene: TRBV16; clone size: -; CDR3 protein: CASSRGAANTEAFF; CDR3 DNA: TGTGCCAGCAGCCGTGGGGCGGCGAACACTGAAGCTTTCTTT
J gene: TRBJ2-5; D gene: TRBD1; V gene: TRBV7-2; clone size: -; CDR3 protein: CASSLKPMTGTFEETQYF; CDR3 DNA: TGTGCCAGCAGCTTAAAGCCTATGACAGGGACCTTTGAAGAGACCCAGTACTTC
J gene: TRBJ2-1; D gene: -; V gene: TRBV6-2/TRBV6-3; clone size: once; CDR3 protein: CASTKGGTDRFF; CDR3 DNA: TGTGCCAGCACCAAGGGAGGAACAGATAGGTTCTTC
J gene: TRBJ2-7; D gene: -; V gene: TRBV6-5; clone size: few; CDR3 protein: CASRPSRTAYEQYF; CDR3 DNA: TGTGCCAGCAGGCCTTCGCGGACAGCCTACGAGCAGTACTTC
J gene: TRBJ2-5; D gene: TRBD1; V gene: TRBV7-9; clone size: -; CDR3 protein: CASSLVDRDETQYF; CDR3 DNA: TGTGCCAGCAGCTTAGTAGACAGGGACGAGACCCAGTACTTC
J gene: TRBJ2-4; D gene: -; V gene: TRBV7-9; clone size: few; CDR3 protein: CASSFGQGKNIQYF; CDR3 DNA: TGTGCCAGCAGCTTCGGCCAGGGGAAAAACATTCAGTACTTC
J gene: TRBJ1-6; D gene: -; V gene: TRBV21-1; clone size: -; CDR3 protein: CASSKDPTQNSYNSPLHF; CDR3 DNA: TGTGCCAGCAGCAAAGACCCCACCCAGAACTCCTATAATTCACCCCTCCACTTT
J gene: TRBJ2-1; D gene: TRBD2; V gene: TRBV25-1; clone size: -; CDR3 protein: CASSEPTSVYNEQFF; CDR3 DNA: TGTGCCAGCAGTGAACCGACTAGCGTTTACAATGAGCAGTTCTTC
J gene: TRBJ2-3; D gene: TRBD1; V gene: TRBV3-1; clone size: once; CDR3 protein: CASRHTGGGTDTQYF; CDR3 DNA: TGTGCCAGCAGGCATACAGGGGGCGGCACGGATACGCAGTATTTT
J gene: TRBJ1-1; D gene: -; V gene: TRBV6-1; clone size: -; CDR3 protein: CASQVLTNRVNTEAFF; CDR3 DNA: TGTGCCAGCCAAGTCCTAACCAACAGGGTTAACACTGAAGCTTTCTTT
J gene: TRBJ2-1; D gene: TRBD2; V gene: TRBV11-2; clone size: -; CDR3 protein: CASSREGLAGYNEQFF; CDR3 DNA: TGTGCCAGCAGCCGGGAAGGACTAGCGGGATACAATGAGCAGTTCTTC
J gene: TRBJ2-1; D gene: -; V gene: TRBV6-6; clone size: -; CDR3 protein: CASSTGLFGFYNEQFF; CDR3 DNA: TGTGCCAGCAGCACCGGACTCTTCGGTTTTTACAATGAGCAGTTCTTC
J gene: TRBJ1-1; D gene: -; V gene: TRBV15; clone size: -; CDR3 protein: CATSREVWDTEAFF; CDR3 DNA: TGTGCCACCAGCAGAGAAGTTTGGGACACTGAAGCTTTCTTT
J gene: TRBJ1-5; D gene: -; V gene: TRBV20-1; clone size: many; CDR3 protein: CSARAPTGGQPQHF; CDR3 DNA: TGCAGTGCACGTGCCCCGACAGGTGGTCAGCCCCAGCATTTT
J gene: TRBJ2-4; D gene: TRBD2; V gene: TRBV29-1; clone size: -; CDR3 protein: CSVEENWAGDIQYF; CDR3 DNA: TGCAGCGTTGAAGAGAACTGGGCGGGGGACATTCAGTACTTC
J gene: TRBJ2-1; D gene: -; V gene: TRBV24-1; clone size: few; CDR3 protein: CATSDKPYNEQFF; CDR3 DNA: TGTGCCACCAGTGATAAGCCCTACAATGAGCAGTTCTTC
J gene: TRBJ2-7; D gene: -; V gene: TRBV30; clone size: -; CDR3 protein: CAWSAYPEDEQYF; CDR3 DNA: TGTGCCTGGAGTGCCTACCCAGAGGACGAGCAGTACTTC
J gene: TRBJ2-3; D gene: -; V gene: TRBV25-1; clone size: -; CDR3 protein: CASSEGGSVDTQYF; CDR3 DNA: TGTGCCAGCAGTGAAGGAGGATCAGTGGATACGCAGTATTTT
J gene: TRBJ2-5; D gene: -; V gene: TRBV29-1; clone size: -; CDR3 protein: CSVDRGGDFQETQYF; CDR3 DNA: TGCAGCGTTGATAGGGGGGGGGACTTCCAAGAGACCCAGTACTTC
J gene: TRBJ2-4; D gene: -; V gene: TRBV7-2; clone size: -; CDR3 protein: CASSLEESKNIQYF; CDR3 DNA: TGTGCCAGCAGCTTAGAGGAGAGTAAAAACATTCAGTACTTC
J gene: TRBJ2-3; D gene: TRBD1; V gene: TRBV13; clone size: few; CDR3 protein: CASRRRGLDTQYF; CDR3 DNA: TGTGCCAGCAGGCGCAGGGGGCTGGATACGCAGTATTTT
J gene: TRBJ2-1; D gene: TRBD2; V gene: TRBV7-6; clone size: few; CDR3 protein: CASSPSTSGRRHNEQFF; CDR3 DNA: TGTGCCAGCAGCCCCAGTACTAGCGGGAGGAGGCACAATGAGCAGTTCTTC
J gene: TRBJ2-1; D gene: -; V gene: TRBV15; clone size: -; CDR3 protein: CATSREEAGNEQFF; CDR3 DNA: TGTGCCACCAGCCGTGAGGAGGCGGGCAATGAGCAGTTCTTC
J gene: TRBJ2-7; D gene: -; V gene: TRBV12-5; clone size: -; CDR3 protein: CASGLAKDAVVGDITQYF; CDR3 DNA: TGTGCTAGTGGTTTGGCGAAGGACGCCGTGGTAGGGGATATTACCCAGTACTTC
J gene: TRBJ2-5; D gene: -; V gene: TRBV4-3; clone size: -; CDR3 protein: CASSQDYPGARETQYF; CDR3 DNA: TGCGCCAGCAGCCAAGATTATCCGGGGGCGAGGGAGACCCAGTACTTC
J gene: TRBJ2-7; D gene: TRBD2; V gene: TRBV20-1; clone size: few; CDR3 protein: CSARLAGRNEQYF; CDR3 DNA: TGCAGTGCTAGACTAGCGGGGCGTAACGAGCAGTACTTC
J gene: TRBJ2-1; D gene: TRBD2; V gene: TRBV4-1; clone size: once; CDR3 protein: CASSQELLAGVVRFF; CDR3 DNA: TGCGCCAGCAGCCAAGAACTACTAGCGGGAGTAGTAAGGTTCTTC
J gene: TRBJ2-7; D gene: -; V gene: TRBV28; clone size: -; CDR3 protein: CASSLGTDLTYEQYF; CDR3 DNA: TGTGCCAGCAGTTTAGGAACGGACCTCACCTACGAGCAGTACTTC
J gene: TRBJ2-7; D gene: TRBD2; V gene: TRBV6-6; clone size: few; CDR3 protein: CASSSRGRGSYEQYF; CDR3 DNA: TGTGCCAGCAGTTCACGCGGGAGAGGATCGTACGAGCAGTACTTC
J gene: TRBJ1-1; D gene: -; V gene: TRBV4-3; clone size: few; CDR3 protein: CASSRGQSQNTEAFF; CDR3 DNA: TGCGCCAGCAGCCGAGGACAGTCTCAGAACACTGAAGCTTTCTTT
J gene: TRBJ2-1; D gene: -; V gene: TRBV15; clone size: few; CDR3 protein: CATSSAGEVGLFDDEQFF; CDR3 DNA: TGTGCCACCAGCAGCGCCGGGGAGGTCGGTTTGTTCGATGATGAGCAGTTCTTC
J gene: TRBJ2-7; D gene: TRBD1; V gene: TRBV6-5; clone size: -; CDR3 protein: CASSQKGAGEQYF; CDR3 DNA: TGTGCCAGCAGTCAGAAGGGGGCAGGCGAGCAGTACTTC
J gene: TRBJ1-5; D gene: -; V gene: TRBV10-3; clone size: -; CDR3 protein: CAISHDSNQPQHF; CDR3 DNA: TGTGCCATCAGTCACGATAGCAATCAGCCCCAGCATTTT
J gene: TRBJ2-5; D gene: -; V gene: TRBV18; clone size: -; CDR3 protein: CASSPTASLETQYF; CDR3 DNA: TGTGCCAGCTCACCAACGGCTAGCCTGGAGACCCAGTACTTC
J gene: TRBJ1-2; D gene: -; V gene: TRBV12-3/TRBV12-4; clone size: once; CDR3 protein: CASSQWGIDGYTF; CDR3 DNA: TGTGCCAGCAGTCAGTGGGGGATAGATGGCTACACCTTC
J gene: TRBJ2-5; D gene: TRBD2; V gene: TRBV6-6; clone size: -; CDR3 protein: CASSLTSGGQETQYF; CDR3 DNA: TGTGCCAGCAGTTTGACTAGCGGGGGACAAGAGACCCAGTACTTC
J gene: TRBJ2-5; D gene: -; V gene: TRBV7-9; clone size: -; CDR3 protein: CASATGTNFQETQYF; CDR3 DNA: TGTGCCAGCGCAACCGGGACAAACTTCCAAGAGACCCAGTACTTC
J gene: TRBJ2-5; D gene: TRBD2; V gene: TRBV20-1; clone size: few; CDR3 protein: CSARDPSGMETQYF; CDR3 DNA: TGCAGTGCTAGAGACCCTAGCGGGATGGAGACCCAGTACTTC
J gene: TRBJ2-1; D gene: -; V gene: TRBV25-1; clone size: -; CDR3 protein: CASSGVHYEQFF; CDR3 DNA: TGTGCCAGCAGTGGGGTACACTATGAGCAGTTCTTC
J gene: TRBJ2-7; D gene: -; V gene: TRBV15; clone size: -; CDR3 protein: CATSRDQQGTEQYF; CDR3 DNA: TGTGCCACCAGCAGAGATCAGCAGGGAACCGAGCAGTACTTC
J gene: TRBJ2-5; D gene: -; V gene: TRBV6-1; clone size: -; CDR3 protein: CASTSGGETQYF; CDR3 DNA: TGTGCCAGCACCTCAGGGGGGGAGACCCAGTACTTC
J gene: TRBJ2-5; D gene: -; V gene: TRBV20-1; clone size: once; CDR3 protein: CSARDLASRQETQYF; CDR3 DNA: TGCAGTGCTAGAGACCTAGCGTCGAGACAAGAGACCCAGTACTTC
J gene: TRBJ2-5; D gene: TRBD2; V gene: TRBV19; clone size: -; CDR3 protein: CASTLSGASGETQYF; CDR3 DNA: TGTGCCAGTACCCTAAGCGGAGCTAGCGGAGAGACCCAGTACTTC
J gene: TRBJ2-1; D gene: -; V gene: TRBV2; clone size: -; CDR3 protein: CASSEGDSNHNEQFF; CDR3 DNA: TGTGCCAGCAGTGAAGGGGACTCAAACCACAATGAGCAGTTCTTC
J gene: TRBJ2-4; D gene: -; V gene: TRBV12-3/TRBV12-4; clone size: many; CDR3 protein: CASSLGGNIQYF; CDR3 DNA: TGTGCCAGCAGTTTAGGGGGGAACATTCAGTACTTC
J gene: TRBJ2-1; D gene: -; V gene: TRBV6-1; clone size: few; CDR3 protein: CASGSYFSAGARYEQFF; CDR3 DNA: TGTGCCAGCGGATCTTACTTTTCGGCAGGGGCACGGTATGAGCAGTTCTTC
J gene: TRBJ2-1; D gene: TRBD2; V gene: TRBV7-9; clone size: once; CDR3 protein: CASSLALGGLSVDEQFF; CDR3 DNA: TGTGCCAGCAGCTTAGCTCTCGGGGGACTAAGTGTGGATGAGCAGTTCTTC
J gene: TRBJ2-3; D gene: TRBD2; V gene: TRBV20-1; clone size: -; CDR3 protein: CSAQEAGIWDTQYF; CDR3 DNA: TGCAGTGCTCAGGAAGCGGGGATCTGGGATACGCAGTATTTT
J gene: TRBJ2-3; D gene: -; V gene: TRBV12-3/TRBV12-4; clone size: -; CDR3 protein: CASSSGFTDTQYF; CDR3 DNA: TGTGCCAGCAGTTCCGGCTTCACAGATACGCAGTATTTT
J gene: TRBJ2-7; D gene: -; V gene: TRBV11-2; clone size: few; CDR3 protein: CASSSRPEGILSEQYF; CDR3 DNA: TGTGCCAGCAGCTCCCGACCAGAGGGAATTTTGAGCGAGCAGTACTTC
J gene: TRBJ2-7; D gene: -; V gene: TRBV29-1; clone size: few; CDR3 protein: CSVGRDNYYEQYF; CDR3 DNA: TGCAGCGTTGGCCGGGACAACTACTACGAGCAGTACTTC
J gene: TRBJ2-4; D gene: TRBD1; V gene: TRBV6-5; clone size: -; CDR3 protein: CASSYGGQATKEQYF; CDR3 DNA: TGTGCCAGCAGTTACGGCGGACAGGCTACGAAAGAGCAGTACTTC
J gene: TRBJ2-5; D gene: TRBD2; V gene: TRBV7-9; clone size: few; CDR3 protein: CASSIPGLAQQETQYF; CDR3 DNA: TGTGCCAGCAGCATTCCGGGACTAGCGCAACAAGAGACCCAGTACTTC
J gene: TRBJ2-3; D gene: -; V gene: TRBV7-9; clone size: -; CDR3 protein: CASSLAEGYTDTQYF; CDR3 DNA: TGTGCCAGCAGCTTAGCGGAGGGGTACACAGATACGCAGTATTTT
J gene: TRBJ2-7; D gene: TRBD2; V gene: TRBV6-2/TRBV6-3; clone size: few; CDR3 protein: CASSFLSGIEGEQYF; CDR3 DNA: TGTGCCAGCAGTTTCCTTAGCGGGATCGAAGGCGAGCAGTACTTC